A few counts support the clone carrying this TCR beta chain. Its target is unknown. The data were obtained in a study of cytomegalovirus exposure and HLA in healthy donors. Study context: In a previous analysis, 100 million to 140 million unique TCR beta sequences were found from 150 million to 200 million T cells. Tens of millions of unique TCRs from HLA-typed donors were held in an early release of data.

Study results and limitations: The study listed approximately 160 cytomegalovirus-associated TCR beta chains.

A multiplex PCR was run with 60 Vbeta primers and 13 Jbeta primers. Repertoires were generated with immunoSEQ multiplex PCR, while TCRdb's copy carries only in-frame clones and drops some. The sample records 200,000 to 250,000 clones, about 80% being singletons. Among the donors, all were healthy bone marrow donors. The germline gives CDR1 SQVTM, CDR2 ANQGSEA. The CDR3 covers 13 residues. V dropped 7 bases and J dropped 3; count of bases not matched to a gene: 7. Sequencing input: PBMCs. The rearrangement links TRBV29-1 to TRBJ2-7; 9 bases map to TRBD1. The TCR comes from a woman in her sixties in good health and CMV-seropositive. The CDR3 sequence is CSGRTGANYEQYF. For the CDR3, the DNA is TGCAGCGGGCGGACAGGGGCAAACTACGAGCAGTACTTC.